These 27 T cell receptor beta chains share one sample of origin, sequenced in a study of T cells after yellow fever vaccination. TCRdb analysed the 5' RACE reads with MiXCR anew, one entry per CDR3 protein. This table holds some 350,000 distinct CDR3 sequences, almost 4% found once. The sample was PBMCs, taken 5 days after the yellow fever booster vaccination. The receptors shown here come from a man in his late teens or twenties who received the YFV17D yellow fever vaccine.

This clonotype was seen ten or more times. The CDR3, as DNA: TGTGCCAGCAGTGAAGGGGAAAACATTCAGTACTTC. This sequence encodes CASSEGENIQYF. The genes are TRBV6-1 and TRBJ2-4, with D uncertain. Trimming took 1 base from V and 5 from J, leaving 3 bases between them. This CDR3 region has 12 residues. Germline V gives CDR1 MNHNS, CDR2 SASEGT.

At least ten counts were recorded for this clonotype. The chain links TRBV6-6 to TRBJ2-5; D unresolved. The CDR3 totals 11 residues. Between the trimmed V and J ends, which lost 6 bases and 5 bases, there was a span of 7 bases. Germline V gives CDR1 MNHNY, CDR2 SVGAGI (reference sequence). CDR3 region: CASRETETQYF. Written as DNA, the CDR3 is TGTGCCAGCAGAGAAACGGAGACCCAGTACTTC.

This clonotype occurred many times. The rearrangement joins TRBV12-3 or TRBV12-4 to TRBJ2-3; no definite D call. V was trimmed by 2 bases and J by 2 bases, leaving 5 bases between them. This CDR3 contains 13 residues. CDR3 DNA sequence: TGTGCCAGCAGTTTATCATACACAGATACGCAGTATTTT. Translation: CASSLSYTDTQYF.

This clonotype occurred a few times. The chain links TRBV25-1 to TRBJ2-5; D is uncertain. This CDR3 comprises 15 residues. The germline V and J ends were trimmed by 6 bases and 5 bases, with 19 bases remaining between them. CDR1 and CDR2 from the germline V gene are MGHDK and SYGVNS. Written as DNA, the CDR3 is TGTGCCAGCAGACTGACACTTGCAGCTGAGGAGACCCAGTACTTC. Its translation: CASRLTLAAEETQYF.

This clonotype was found a few times. The chain couples TRBV5-4 to TRBJ2-5; a weak D match, TRBD1 (6 bases). The V gene's germline CDR1 is SGHNT and CDR2 YYREEE (reference sequence). Trimming took 2 bases from V and 4 from J, leaving 21 bases between them. CDR3 length: 17 residues. This CDR3 reads CASSFGPQGISGETQYF. The CDR3 DNA reads TGTGCCAGCAGCTTTGGGCCCCAGGGGATCTCAGGAGAGACCCAGTACTTC.

This clonotype was seen ten or more times. This chain uses TRBV10-1 with TRBJ2-2; D unclear. Germline assignment: CDR1 WNHNN and CDR2 SYGVQD (reference sequence). The V gene lost 4 bases and the J gene lost 2 bases, with 14 bases spanning the gap. The length of the CDR3 is 16 residues. CDR3 loop: CASSATLDLNTGELFF. DNA for the CDR3: TGCGCCAGCAGTGCCACACTGGACCTAAACACCGGGGAGCTGTTTTTT.

The chain carries TRBV6-5 and TRBJ2-5; perhaps TRBD2 as D (6 bases). The CDR3 runs 16 residues. Germline loops: CDR1 MNHEY, CDR2 SVGAGI. V dropped 0 bases and J dropped 3 bases, with 14 bases sitting between them. CDR3: CASSYSPTRDEETQYF. For the CDR3, the DNA is TGTGCCAGCAGTTACTCGCCGACTAGAGACGAAGAGACCCAGTACTTC.

This clonotype came up a few times. This chain joins TRBV7-3 and TRBJ2-3; the D gene is possibly TRBD1 (5 bases). Trimming removed 1 base from V and 1 base from J, with 9 bases in between. CDR3 length: 15 amino acids. Germline V gene data show CDR1 as SGHTA and CDR2 as FQGTGA. The CDR3: CASSLSRDGTDTQYF. DNA of the CDR3: TGTGCCAGCAGCTTAAGCAGGGATGGCACAGATACGCAGTATTTT.

The chain has TRBV7-2 and TRBJ2-7; 10 bases fit TRBD2. V was pared by 6 bases and J by 4 bases, with 6 bases of the junction left unmatched. Germline V gene sequence: CDR1 SGHTA, CDR2 FQGNSA. The CDR3 loop spans 14 amino acids. The DNA for the CDR3 is TGTGCCAGCAGGTGGGGTAGCGGGGGGTACGAGCAGTACTTC. Protein: CASRWGSGGYEQYF. The full variable domain, in which reference TRBV7-2 and TRBJ2-7 provide the parts outside the CDR3, is GAGVSQSPSNKVTEKGKDVELRCDPISGHTALYWYRQSLGQGLEFLIYFQGNSAPDKSGLPSDRFSAERTGGSVSTLTIQRTQQEDSAVYLCASRWGSGGYEQYFGPGTRLTVT.

This clonotype has a count of ten or more. This chain connects TRBV14 to TRBJ2-1; D call uncertain. Germline CDR1 SGHDN, CDR2 FVKESK. The CDR3 length is 17 residues. V was clipped by 0 bases and J by 2 bases, with 14 bases between them. CDR3 DNA sequence: TGTGCCAGCAGCCAAGAATCCGGAATCCCGACCTACAATGAGCAGTTCTTC. Its protein product is CASSQESGIPTYNEQFF.

This clonotype was observed a handful of times. V gene TRBV20-1 combines with J gene TRBJ2-1; 8 bases line up with TRBD1. From germline, CDR1 is DFQATT and CDR2 SNEGSKA (reference sequence). There are 15 residues in the CDR3. V gave up 5 bases and J gave up 4 bases; unmatched junction bases: 10. This chain's CDR3 is CSAHDPGTGYNEQFF. The CDR3 DNA reads TGCAGTGCTCATGACCCCGGGACAGGATACAATGAGCAGTTCTTC.

This clonotype was picked up many times. The V call is TRBV7-2, the J call TRBJ1-2; D gene unclear. The ends were cut back, 5 bases at V and 3 bases at J, with 7 bases in the middle. Germline CDR1 SGHTA, CDR2 FQGNSA. CDR3 size: 12 residues. CDR3: CASSPDHYGYTF. DNA for the CDR3: TGTGCCAGCAGCCCGGATCACTATGGCTACACCTTC.

V gene TRBV20-1 combines with J gene TRBJ2-7, with 10 bases lining up with TRBD2. Germline lookup yields CDR1 DFQATT and CDR2 SNEGSKA (reference sequence). The V gene end was trimmed by 3 bases and the J gene end by 4 bases; junction bases not matched to a gene: 3. The CDR3 has 13 residues. The CDR3 DNA reads TGCAGTGCTAGGTGGACTAGCGGTTACGAGCAGTACTTC. It codes for CSARWTSGYEQYF.

This clonotype was seen a few times. This chain uses TRBV6-6 with TRBJ1-3; D gene ambiguous. CDR3 length: 15 residues. Germline V gives CDR1 MNHNY, CDR2 SVGAGI (reference sequence). Between the trimmed V and J ends, which lost 2 bases and 7 bases, there was a span of 15 bases. CDR3 in DNA: TGTGCCAGCAGTTACAGCACAGCGGTCGGTAACACCATATATTTT. Translation: CASSYSTAVGNTIYF.

Many counts were recorded for this clonotype. This chain joins TRBV4-3 and TRBJ2-3; 9 positions agree with TRBD2. Germline assignment: CDR1 LGHNA and CDR2 YSLEER. CDR3 length: 20 amino acids. V dropped 0 bases and J dropped 0; count of bases not matched to a gene: 13. This CDR3 reads CASSQDPWAGGYSSTDTQYF. CDR3 DNA: TGCGCCAGCAGCCAAGACCCCTGGGCGGGGGGGTACTCTAGCACAGATACGCAGTATTTT.

This clonotype came up many times. V usage is TRBV5-6 and J usage is TRBJ2-3; D could derive from TRBD1 or TRBD2 (5 bases each). The germline V and J ends were trimmed by 4 bases and 2 bases, with 11 bases remaining between them. CDR3 length equals 14 residues. Germline V gene sequence: CDR1 SGHDT, CDR2 YYEEEE. The CDR3 nucleotides read TGTGCCAGCAGCGGGGGTACCTACACAGATACGCAGTATTTT. Amino acid sequence: CASSGGTYTDTQYF.

This clonotype was observed a few times. This rearrangement joins TRBV7-6 to TRBJ1-5; D is perhaps TRBD1 (5 bases). The germline V gene encodes CDR1 SGHVS and CDR2 FNYEAQ. V shed 5 bases and J shed 0 bases, with 14 bases lying between them. The CDR3 extends over 16 amino acids. CDR3 DNA: TGTGCCAGCAGCCCAGAGGTTGGGGCTAGCAATCAGCCCCAGCATTTT. This gives the protein CASSPEVGASNQPQHF.

In this sample, this clonotype turned up many times. This chain links TRBV7-9 with TRBJ1-4; D may be TRBD1 (6 bases). Germline lookup yields CDR1 SEHNR and CDR2 FQNEAQ (reference sequence). The CDR3 length is 14 residues. V lost 6 bases to trimming and J lost 3 bases, with 11 bases between them. The DNA of the CDR3 is TGTGCCAGCAGTGGGGGGGCGTCTAATGAAAAACTGTTTTTT. Amino acids: CASSGGASNEKLFF.

There are a few counts of this clonotype. The chain employs TRBV5-1 and TRBJ2-1, with 14 bases lining up with TRBD2. This CDR3 region has 14 residues. Germline V gene lookup returns CDR1 SGHRS and CDR2 YFSETQ. J gave up 5 bases and V 7 bases, and 2 bases lay outside the gene matches. CDR3 in amino acids: CASGLAGGNNEQFF. DNA of the CDR3: TGCGCCAGCGGACTAGCGGGGGGAAACAATGAGCAGTTCTTC. Complete variable domain (other parts from reference TRBV5-1 and TRBJ2-1): KAGVTQTPRYLIKTRGQQVTLSCSPISGHRSVSWYQQTPGQGLQFLFEYFSETQRNKGNFPGRFSGRQFSNSRSEMNVSTLELGDSALYLCASGLAGGNNEQFFGPGTRLTVL.

At least ten counts were recorded for this clonotype. Here the CDR3 reads CASSSGDKPYEQYV. The CDR3 bases are TGTGCCAGCAGCTCCGGGGACAAACCCTACGAGCAGTACGTC. The chain links TRBV7-2 to TRBJ2-7, with D perhaps TRBD1 (6 bases). The germline V and J ends were trimmed by 4 bases and 2 bases, with 12 bases remaining between them. Per the germline V gene, CDR1 is SGHTA and CDR2 is FQGNSA. CDR3 length: 14 amino acids.

This clonotype was counted only a few times. The chain is built from TRBV2 and TRBJ2-5, with TRBD2 matching over 9 bases. Looked up from germline, CDR1 is SNHLY and CDR2 is FYNNEI. V shed 0 bases, J shed 5 bases, and the junction held 10 bases outside the gene matches. This CDR3 is built from 17 residues. CDR3: CASSEAWAGGSLETQYF. The CDR3 DNA reads as TGTGCCAGCAGTGAAGCGTGGGCGGGGGGGTCGTTGGAGACCCAGTACTTC.

This sequence joins TRBV5-1 and TRBJ1-5; TRBD1 might be the D (5 bases). Germline lookup yields CDR1 SGHRS and CDR2 YFSETQ. Trimming left V 4 bases short and J 7 bases short, with 15 bases between. The CDR3 runs 14 residues. As DNA, the CDR3 is TGCGCCAGCAGCCGAGGTGGGGCTGAACAGCCCCAGCATTTT. This encodes CASSRGGAEQPQHF.

The V and J genes are TRBV6-2 or TRBV6-3 and TRBJ2-7; TRBD1 matches 12 bases. CDR3 length: 13 amino acids. Trimming removed 6 bases from V and 5 bases from J; junction bases left unmatched: 2. CDR1 MNHEY and CDR2 SVGEGT come from the germline V gene. The CDR3 region is CASRGTGGNEQYV. CDR3 DNA sequence: TGTGCCAGCAGGGGGACAGGGGGCAACGAGCAGTACGTC.

This clonotype was detected only a few times. V usage is TRBV12-3 or TRBV12-4 and J usage is TRBJ2-1; 8 bases agree with TRBD2. The junction had 17 bases not matched to a gene; V was cut back by 7 bases and J by 9 bases. The CDR3 covers 16 residues. The CDR3 DNA reads as TGTGCCAGCACCACAGCGGGGGTCCTCTCGGGGGGTGAGCAGTTCTTC. Its protein product is CASTTAGVLSGGEQFF.

This clonotype was recorded a few times. The chain recombines TRBV7-8 with TRBJ2-5; D perhaps matches TRBD2 (5 bases). CDR3 length equals 14 residues. Germline CDR1 reads SGHVS; CDR2 reads FQNEAQ. With 1 base removed from V and 2 bases from J, the gap between germline ends came to 8 bases. The CDR3 region is CASSLGSGQETQYF. The CDR3 nucleotides are TGTGCCAGCAGCTTAGGGTCGGGACAAGAGACCCAGTACTTC.

This chain joins TRBV18 and TRBJ1-2, with D unresolved. CDR3 size: 12 residues. Per the germline V gene, CDR1 is KGHSH and CDR2 is LQKENI. Trimming cost V 2 bases and J 14 bases, with 15 bases left between them. CDR3: CASSPGGYGDTF. CDR3 in DNA: TGTGCCAGCTCACCAGGTGGTTACGGAGATACCTTC. Using reference TRBV18 and TRBJ1-2 for the parts outside the CDR3, the full variable domain is NAGVMQNPRHLVRRRGQEARLRCSPMKGHSHVYWYRQLPEEGLKFMVYLQKENIIDESGMPKERFSAEFPKEGPSILRIQQVVRGDSAAYFCASSPGGYGDTFGSGTRLTVV.

This chain links TRBV2 with TRBJ2-5; D unresolved. Germline V gene data show CDR1 as SNHLY and CDR2 as FYNNEI. V was clipped by 3 bases and J by 5 bases, with 10 bases between them. CDR3 length equals 13 residues. Here the CDR3 DNA reads TGTGCCAGCAGTGAGAAGGGTAGGGAGACCCAGTACTTC. Translation gives CASSEKGRETQYF.